Reported below is one TCR beta chain. Its antigen is currently unknown. V dropped 2 bases and J dropped 3 bases, with 12 bases sitting between them. This CDR3 is 14 amino acids long. Per germline, CDR1 GTSNPN and CDR2 SVGIG (reference sequence). This sample was taken from a study of Ad26.COV2.S vaccination and SARS-CoV-2 variants. Study context: Participant was drawn from the COV1001 Ad26.COV2.S trial arm. In the study, Ad26.COV2.S was injected intramuscularly once, or twice 56 days apart.

Assay used: immunoSEQ multiplex PCR; TCRdb lists only in-frame clones, some missing. The profile shows roughly 700,000 clones, 89% of them singletons. Treatment of the sample: approximately 18 received Ad26.COV2.S at low or high dose, single or two shots; about 5 received placebo; per-sample allocation not given. Collection of the samples took place on day 63 after the first injection of vaccine or placebo. Cohort 1b enrolled adults aged 18-55 years in Boston. Study-wide findings and caveats: Vaccinated and placebo-treated recipients had similar non-spike TCR breadth.

The specimen was peripheral blood, collected in a trial of Ad26.COV2.S vaccine versus placebo. The TCR sequence derives from a person between 18 and 60 years old who received the Ad26.COV2.S COVID-19 vaccine or a placebo. The gene calls are TRBV30 and TRBJ2-3; D ambiguous. The chain's CDR3 is CAWSWAAYTDTQYF. The CDR3 DNA is TGTGCCTGGAGTTGGGCAGCATATACAGATACGCAGTATTTT.